Shown below are 22 T cell receptor beta chains from a single sample sequenced in a study of regulatory T cells in long-lasting Graves disease. For TCR beta, libraries came from iRepertoire HTBI primers and Arm-PCR of CDR3 regions. TCRdb itself ran the multiplex PCR reads through MiXCR, one entry per CDR3 protein. Here the sample spans under 500,000 distinct CDR3 sequences, about 20% being singletons. The time point: persistent/refractory GD, antithyroid drugs over 5 years with positive TRAb. RNA isolated from PBMCs was used to make the TCR library. Material: peripheral blood mononuclear cells (PBMCs), obtained when the disease was refractory, from a patient treated with antithyroid drugs. Receptors were obtained from a female donor with Graves disease.

This clonotype was seen many times. This chain joins TRBV9 and TRBJ2-1; 9 nucleotides agree with TRBD2. This CDR3 comprises 16 residues. Germline CDR1 reads SGDLS; CDR2 reads YYNGEE. The trim removed 1 base at V and 0 bases at J, leaving 2 bases unmatched. The CDR3 coding sequence is TGTGCCAGCAGCGTACTAGCGGGACTCTCCTACAATGAGCAGTTCTTC. It codes for CASSVLAGLSYNEQFF.

This clonotype was seen a handful of times. The chain uses TRBV27 and TRBJ2-7; 12 bases are a match to TRBD2. This CDR3 comprises 16 residues. V trimming: 4 bases; J trimming: 2 bases; junction bases outside the gene matches: 6. CDR1 and CDR2 from the germline V gene are MNHEY and SMNVEV (reference sequence). CDR3 nucleotide sequence: TGTGCCAGCAGTTCCGGGACTAGCGGGTACACCTACGAGCAGTACTTC. Translating it yields CASSSGTSGYTYEQYF.

V and J are TRBV19 and TRBJ2-5; 8 nucleotides match TRBD1. Trimming took 3 bases from V and 4 from J; bases not matched to a gene: 1. The CDR3 spans 13 residues. Germline V gives CDR1 LNHDA, CDR2 SQIVND (reference sequence). CDR3 bases: TGTGCCAGTAGTATTACAGGGGGAGAGACCCAGTACTTC. Translation gives CASSITGGETQYF.

This clonotype has just a few counts. The chain is built from TRBV5-8 and TRBJ2-6; D not resolved. V dropped 4 bases and J dropped 1 base, with 9 bases sitting between them. Germline assignment: CDR1 SGHTS and CDR2 YDEGEE. The CDR3 is 15 amino acids. In nucleotides, the CDR3 is TGTGCCAGCAGCGCCGTTCGGTCTGGGGCCAACGTCCTGACTTTC. Translation: CASSAVRSGANVLTF.

The rearrangement uses TRBV12-3 or TRBV12-4 and TRBJ2-3; D may be TRBD1 (6 bases). Trimming removed 8 bases at V and 2 bases at J, with 14 bases between. This CDR3 spans 14 amino acids. The CDR3: CASRLGADTDTQYF. The CDR3 DNA reads TGTGCCAGCCGCTTGGGGGCTGACACAGATACGCAGTATTTT.

In its sample, this clonotype was seen many times. V and J are TRBV2 and TRBJ1-2; a possible D gene is TRBD1 (6 bases). The length of the CDR3 is 14 residues. V was cut by 6 bases and J by 4 bases, with 15 bases left in between. Germline V gives CDR1 SNHLY, CDR2 FYNNEI. The CDR3 is CASRVTGARYGYTF. CDR3 coding DNA: TGTGCCAGCAGGGTCACGGGGGCGCGCTATGGCTACACCTTC.

This clonotype appeared many times. CDR3 amino acids: CASSLARVTYEQYF. CDR3 nucleotide sequence: TGTGCCAGCAGCTTAGCTCGCGTAACCTACGAGCAGTACTTC. V gene TRBV11-2 combines with J gene TRBJ2-7, with D uncertain. With 1 base removed from V and 2 bases from J, the gap between germline ends came to 9 bases. Germline CDR1 is SGHAT and CDR2 is FQNNGV. CDR3 length: 14 residues.

This clonotype was seen a few times. This chain links TRBV30 with TRBJ1-2, with D maybe TRBD1 (6 bases). From germline, CDR1 is GTSNPN and CDR2 SVGIG (reference sequence). The CDR3 is made up of 13 amino acids. Trimming removed 0 bases from V and 4 bases from J, with 9 bases in between. CDR3 nucleotide sequence: TGTGCCTGGAGTGTAGGGGACACCTATGGCTACACCTTC. It translates to CAWSVGDTYGYTF.

This clonotype was counted at least ten times. This chain links TRBV6-1 with TRBJ2-7; 8 positions match TRBD2. The CDR3 totals 15 residues. V lost 0 bases and J lost 0; bases outside the gene matches: 1. Germline V gene lookup returns CDR1 MNHNS and CDR2 SASEGT. CDR3: CASSEASGSSYEQYF. The CDR3, as DNA: TGTGCCAGCAGTGAAGCAAGCGGGAGCTCCTACGAGCAGTACTTC.

On this clonotype: A far bigger clonotype differs at one base, so this is likely a read error. The rearrangement links TRBV5-4 to TRBJ2-7; perhaps D is TRBD1 or TRBD2 (5 bases each). The CDR3 loop spans 14 amino acids. The V end was cut by 4 bases, the J end by 1 base, with 12 bases between. CDR1 SGHNT and CDR2 YYREEE come from the germline V gene (reference sequence). The CDR3 coding sequence is TGTGCCAGCAGCGCCCGGGACGGTTCCTACGAGCAGTACTTC. Amino acid sequence: CASSARDGSYEQYF.

The chain couples TRBV6-1 to TRBJ2-3; 12 positions match TRBD2. This CDR3 contains 15 residues. After removal of 7 bases from V and 5 bases from J, the junction contained 7 bases not matched to a gene. Per the germline V gene, CDR1 is MNHNS and CDR2 is SASEGT. In nucleotides, the CDR3 is TGTGCCAGCATCCAGACTAGCGGGAGTCTAGATACGCAGTATTTT. Protein sequence: CASIQTSGSLDTQYF.

The rearrangement uses TRBV11-1 and TRBJ2-7; 8 bases map to TRBD1. With V trimmed by 0 bases and J by 3 bases, 13 bases remained unmatched. The CDR3 contains 18 residues. Looked up from germline, CDR1 is SGHAT and CDR2 is FQDESV (reference sequence). The CDR3 is CASSLALTVTGGIYEQYF. In DNA form, the CDR3 reads TGTGCCAGCAGCTTAGCGCTGACGGTTACAGGGGGAATCTACGAGCAGTACTTC.

In this sample, this clonotype turned up many times. The genes are TRBV27 and TRBJ1-1; D perhaps matches TRBD1 (5 bases). Germline assignment: CDR1 MNHEY and CDR2 SMNVEV (reference sequence). The V and J ends lost 8 bases and 5 bases respectively, with 15 bases between them. This CDR3 region has 13 residues. The CDR3: CASVPQGPTEAFF. In DNA, the CDR3 is TGTGCCAGCGTTCCCCAGGGACCAACTGAAGCTTTCTTT.

Concerning this clonotype: A read error may explain this, as a much larger clone is one base away. The J gene is TRBJ1-1, the V gene TRBV27; D is unclear. Germline lookup yields CDR1 MNHEY and CDR2 SMNVEV (reference sequence). The CDR3 length is 13 residues. The CDR3 region is CASGLREGTEAFF. The CDR3 DNA sequence: TGTGCCAGCGGTTTAAGGGAAGGAACTGAAGCTTTCTTT.

This clonotype was seen at least ten times. V and J are TRBV30 and TRBJ1-1, with a weak D call TRBD1 (6 bases). The CDR3 is made up of 16 amino acids. V was clipped by 1 base and J by 3 bases, with 18 bases between them. Germline lookup yields CDR1 GTSNPN and CDR2 SVGIG (reference sequence). Here the CDR3 DNA reads TGTGCCTGGAGTGCTAATAGGGGGTCGCGGTACACTGAAGCTTTCTTT. It is translated as CAWSANRGSRYTEAFF. Based on the CDR3 plus reference TRBV30 and TRBJ1-1, the full variable domain is SQTIHQWPATLVQPVGSPLSLECTVEGTSNPNLYWYRQAAGRGLQLLFYSVGIGQISSEVPQNLSASRPQDRQFILSSKKLLLSDSGFYLCAWSANRGSRYTEAFFGQGTRLTVV.

Many counts were recorded for this clonotype. The chain joins TRBV7-2 to TRBJ2-5; no firm D call. Germline V gene sequence: CDR1 SGHTA, CDR2 FQGNSA. The CDR3 consists of 12 residues. V dropped 5 bases and J dropped 5 bases, with 9 bases sitting between them. CDR3 in amino acids: CASSGRLETQYF. The CDR3, as DNA: TGTGCCAGCAGCGGACGCCTGGAGACCCAGTACTTC.

This clonotype was counted a few times. The rearrangement uses TRBV6-1 and TRBJ2-7; possible D gene TRBD2, 5 bases. Trimming removed 6 bases from V and 3 bases from J, with 12 bases in between. The CDR3 runs 13 residues. Per germline, CDR1 MNHNS and CDR2 SASEGT. CDR3 sequence: CASRKLGVYEQYF. For the CDR3, the DNA is TGTGCCAGCAGAAAACTAGGTGTCTACGAGCAGTACTTC.

This chain connects TRBV27 to TRBJ2-7, with D unresolved. The V gene's germline CDR1 is MNHEY and CDR2 SMNVEV (reference sequence). Trimming cost V 5 bases and J 3 bases, with 14 bases left between them. The CDR3 length is 14 residues. This CDR3 is CASSMGRLDYEQYF. DNA for the CDR3: TGTGCCAGCAGTATGGGCAGGCTGGACTACGAGCAGTACTTC.

This clonotype was seen a few times. V and J are TRBV24-1 and TRBJ1-5; possibly TRBD1 for D (5 bases). V was clipped by 3 bases and J by 5 bases, with 13 bases between them. CDR3 length: 15 amino acids. Germline loops: CDR1 KGHDR, CDR2 SFDVKD. DNA of the CDR3: TGTGCCACCAGTGATCCTCAGACAGAGGATCAGCCCCAGCATTTT. Amino acids: CATSDPQTEDQPQHF.

This clonotype has a handful of counts. V usage is TRBV5-4 and J usage is TRBJ2-3; 13 bases line up with TRBD2. Germline values: CDR1 SGHNT, CDR2 YYREEE (reference sequence). CDR3 size: 17 residues. The V and J ends lost 4 bases and 1 base, in that order; junction bases with no gene match: 6. CDR3 in amino acids: CASSPGLAGVGTDTQYF. CDR3 DNA: TGTGCCAGCAGCCCCGGACTAGCGGGAGTTGGCACAGATACGCAGTATTTT.

With regard to this clonotype: A far bigger clonotype differs at one base, so this is likely a read error. The V and J genes are TRBV28 and TRBJ2-1; 9 nucleotides match TRBD1. With the DNA end fitting TRBJ2-7 better, the J assignment may be wrong. Per germline, CDR1 MDHEN and CDR2 SYDVKM. The CDR3 runs 14 residues. CDR3 sequence reads: CTSSLRTGAYEQYF. The CDR3 DNA sequence: TGTACCAGCAGTTTGAGGACAGGGGCTTACGAGCAGTACTTC.

This clonotype was counted a few times. It may be a read error: a sequence one base away is much more abundant. The CDR3 spells CASRLGPGTQYF. The CDR3 nucleotides read TGTGCCAGCAGGCTCGGACCAGGGACCCAGTACTTC. The chain has TRBV6-2 or TRBV6-3 and TRBJ2-5, with unresolved D. CDR3 length: 12 residues. From germline, CDR1 is MNHEY and CDR2 SVGEGT. Trimming took off 6 bases at V and 7 bases at J, with 12 bases between the two ends.